Included here is one T cell receptor (beta chain) sequence, with context. Vbeta (60) and Jbeta (13) primers were used in the PCR. The method was immunoSEQ multiplex PCR; TCRdb's version includes in-frame clones alone and lacks a portion of them. Of some 180,000 clones detected, around 74% appear once; the ten largest clones hold approximately 2.9%. CDR1 is MNHEY and CDR2 is SVGAGI in the germline V gene. The CDR3 covers 11 residues. V gave up 5 bases and J gave up 7 bases, with 7 bases separating them. This record belongs to a study of cytomegalovirus exposure and HLA in healthy donors. The sequence was collected from a male donor in good health and CMV-seronegative. Sequencing was performed on PBMCs. V is TRBV6-5 and J is TRBJ2-3; D is undetermined. CDR3 DNA: TGTGCCAGCAGTGACACCAATACGCAGTATTTT. This gives the protein CASSDTNTQYF.